The 28 T cell receptor beta chains below all came from one sample that was sequenced in a study of cytomegalovirus exposure and HLA in healthy donors. Primers for the PCR totalled 60 Vbeta and 13 Jbeta. Here immunoSEQ multiplex PCR was the method, and the copy in TCRdb shows in-frame clones only, minus some. Of roughly 160,000 clones in the sample, over 80% were seen once. The specimen was PBMCs. These receptors were collected from a male donor in good health and CMV-seronegative.

The V call is TRBV5-1, the J call TRBJ2-5, with 9 bases matching TRBD2. Germline loops: CDR1 SGHRS, CDR2 YFSETQ. The CDR3 has 16 amino acids. The V and J ends lost 5 bases and 5 bases, in that order; junction bases with no gene match: 13. The CDR3 protein is CASSPAGGLEGETQYF. DNA for the CDR3: TGCGCCAGCAGTCCAGCGGGGGGCCTGGAGGGGGAGACCCAGTACTTC. Drawing the rest from reference TRBV5-1 and TRBJ2-5, the complete variable domain is KAGVTQTPRYLIKTRGQQVTLSCSPISGHRSVSWYQQTPGQGLQFLFEYFSETQRNKGNFPGRFSGRQFSNSRSEMNVSTLELGDSALYLCASSPAGGLEGETQYFGPGTRLLVL.

DNA for the CDR3: TGTGCCAGCAGCTCACCGGGTCGAACTAATTCACCCCTCCACTTT. Translation: CASSSPGRTNSPLHF. J is TRBJ1-6 and V is TRBV11-2; D call uncertain. The length of the CDR3 is 15 residues. Trimming removed 4 bases from V and 6 bases from J, with 13 bases in between. The V gene's germline CDR1 is SGHAT and CDR2 FQNNGV.

This clone was observed a few times. The genes are TRBV2 and TRBJ1-3; 8 bases line up with TRBD1. The germline V gene has CDR1 SNHLY and CDR2 FYNNEI. V lost 3 bases to trimming and J lost 4 bases; unmatched junction nucleotides: 8. CDR3 size: 16 residues. The DNA of the CDR3 is TGTGCCAGCAGTGATCTTCAGGGGGCTTCCGGAAACACCATATATTTT. The encoded protein is CASSDLQGASGNTIYF.

This chain links TRBV14 with TRBJ2-3; 9 nucleotides line up with TRBD2. Germline V gives CDR1 SGHDN, CDR2 FVKESK. Trimming at V came to 4 bases and at J to 10 bases, leaving 12 bases not matched to a gene. The CDR3 length is 15 residues. CDR3 bases: TGTGCCAGCAGCCTTAGCGGGGGCCCTTTGAACGCGCAGTATTTT. Residues: CASSLSGGPLNAQYF.

The V gene is TRBV5-1, the J gene TRBJ1-6; D possibly corresponds to TRBD1 (5 bases). The length of the CDR3 is 15 residues. With 3 bases removed from V and 3 bases from J, the gap between germline ends came to 10 bases. Germline V lookup: CDR1 SGHRS, CDR2 YFSETQ. The CDR3 coding sequence is TGCGCCAGCAGCTCAGACAGCCTCTATAATTCACCCCTCCACTTT. This encodes CASSSDSLYNSPLHF.

To note about this clone: Other DNA sequences from this sample encode an identical CDR3 as well. V usage is TRBV9 and J usage is TRBJ1-1; D gene ambiguous. The CDR3 has 13 residues. V lost 3 bases and J 0 bases, leaving 6 bases between the germline ends. Germline V gene lookup returns CDR1 SGDLS and CDR2 YYNGEE. This chain's CDR3 is CASSARVNTEAFF. CDR3 coding DNA: TGTGCCAGCAGCGCACGGGTGAACACTGAAGCTTTCTTT.

The gene calls are TRBV30 and TRBJ1-6; D may be TRBD1 (6 bases). The V end was cut by 1 base, the J end by 4 bases, with 11 bases between. This CDR3 comprises 15 residues. Looked up from germline, CDR1 is GTSNPN and CDR2 is SVGIG (reference sequence). The CDR3 region has the DNA TGTGCCTGGAGTGCCAGGGGCAGGTATAATTCACCCCTCCACTTT. The encoded protein is CAWSARGRYNSPLHF.

J is TRBJ1-6 and V is TRBV11-2, with D maybe TRBD1 (5 bases). V was shortened by 2 bases and J by 8 bases, with 7 bases between the two germline ends. CDR3 size: 13 residues. The germline V gene encodes CDR1 SGHAT and CDR2 FQNNGV. CDR3 nucleotides: TGTGCCAGCAGCTTACAGGGTTATTCACCCCTCCACTTT. Protein: CASSLQGYSPLHF. Drawing the rest from reference TRBV11-2 and TRBJ1-6, the complete variable domain is EAGVAQSPRYKIIEKRQSVAFWCNPISGHATLYWYQQILGQGPKLLIQFQNNGVVDDSQLPKDRFSAERLKGVDSTLKIQPAKLEDSAVYLCASSLQGYSPLHFGNGTRLTVT.

To note about this clone: This specimen includes other DNA sequences encoding the same CDR3. The chain couples TRBV5-5 to TRBJ1-4; 10 bases are a match to TRBD1. V gave up 0 bases and J gave up 7 bases; unmatched junction bases: 0. Germline assignment: CDR1 SGHKS and CDR2 YYEKEE (reference sequence). The CDR3 consists of 14 residues. For the CDR3, the DNA is TGTGCCAGCAGCTTGGGGACAGGGGGTGAAAAACTGTTTTTT. It encodes CASSLGTGGEKLFF.

V and J are TRBV5-4 and TRBJ1-6; 7 bases line up with TRBD1. The CDR3 sequence is 15 residues long. Per the germline V gene, CDR1 is SGHNT and CDR2 is YYREEE (reference sequence). V was pared by 1 base and J by 7 bases, with 5 bases of the junction left unmatched. The CDR3 here is CASSLFGDRNSPLHF. CDR3 DNA: TGTGCCAGCAGCTTGTTCGGGGACAGAAATTCACCCCTCCACTTT.

This chain links TRBV18 with TRBJ2-1; possibly TRBD2 for D (6 bases). Germline CDR1 KGHSH, CDR2 LQKENI. The CDR3 loop spans 13 amino acids. The V end lost 1 base, the J end lost 8 bases, and 9 bases lay between the germline ends. The CDR3 DNA is TGTGCCAGCTCACCACGAAGGGAGGATGAGCAGTTCTTC. Encoded protein: CASSPRREDEQFF. Looking up the rest from reference TRBV18 and TRBJ2-1 gives the full variable domain: NAGVMQNPRHLVRRRGQEARLRCSPMKGHSHVYWYRQLPEEGLKFMVYLQKENIIDESGMPKERFSAEFPKEGPSILRIQQVVRGDSAAYFCASSPRREDEQFFGPGTRLTVL.

V gene TRBV6-5 combines with J gene TRBJ1-3, with unresolved D. Trimming removed 6 bases at V and 4 bases at J, with 13 bases between. The V gene's germline CDR1 is MNHEY and CDR2 SVGAGI. CDR3 length: 14 amino acids. CDR3 DNA sequence: TGTGCCAGCAGCCCGGTGCCAACGGGAAACACCATATATTTT. This sequence encodes CASSPVPTGNTIYF.

A few counts support this clone. The chain links TRBV7-2 to TRBJ1-1, with unresolved D. Deletions cut 0 bases from V and 1 base from J, with 3 bases between. The length of the CDR3 is 13 residues. Looked up from germline, CDR1 is SGHTA and CDR2 is FQGNSA. This CDR3 reads CASSLAANTEAFF. CDR3 nucleotides: TGTGCCAGCAGCTTAGCAGCGAACACTGAAGCTTTCTTT.

The gene calls are TRBV4-3 and TRBJ2-1, with 12 bases aligning to TRBD2. CDR3 length: 16 residues. V shed 0 bases, J shed 9 bases, and the junction held 6 bases outside the gene matches. The germline V gene has CDR1 LGHNA and CDR2 YSLEER. In DNA form, the CDR3 reads TGCGCCAGCAGCCAAGATTTACTAGCGGGGGGTGGTGAGCAGTTCTTC. Translated: CASSQDLLAGGGEQFF.

This clone has just one count. The gene calls are TRBV10-3 and TRBJ1-1; D is perhaps TRBD1 (6 bases). In germline, CDR1 is ENHRY, CDR2 SYGVKD. The CDR3 has 13 amino acids. The V gene lost 6 bases and the J gene lost 4 bases, with 12 bases spanning the gap. CDR3 sequence (DNA): TGTGCCATCAGGGGGGGGCCGGGCACTGAAGCTTTCTTT. Encoded protein: CAIRGGPGTEAFF.

The chain combines TRBV27 with TRBJ1-1, with D maybe TRBD1 (6 bases). V lost 6 bases and J 3 bases, leaving 23 bases between the germline ends. Germline CDR1 and CDR2: MNHEY and SMNVEV (reference sequence). The CDR3 covers 17 residues. The CDR3 here is CASSLLTGNRKDTEAFF. The DNA for the CDR3 is TGTGCCAGCAGCCTCCTAACAGGGAACCGGAAGGACACTGAAGCTTTCTTT.

This clone appeared a few times. The chain has TRBV4-1 and TRBJ2-2; tentative D call: TRBD1 (6 bases). Germline V lookup: CDR1 MGHRA, CDR2 YSYEKL. Between the trimmed V and J ends, which lost 2 bases and 5 bases, there was a span of 18 bases. The CDR3 contains 17 residues. The chain's CDR3 is CASSQWTAGLGTGELFF. DNA of the CDR3: TGCGCCAGCAGCCAATGGACAGCTGGACTTGGGACCGGGGAGCTGTTTTTT.

V usage is TRBV4-3 and J usage is TRBJ1-6, with 8 bases fitting TRBD1. V was pared by 4 bases and J by 10 bases, with 18 bases of the junction left unmatched. This CDR3 is built from 18 residues. CDR1 is LGHNA, CDR2 YSLEER, per germline. CDR3 bases: TGCGCCAGCAGCCCCAATTCTGCAGCGACAGGGGCGAGATCACCCCTCCACTTT. It yields the protein CASSPNSAATGARSPLHF.

This clone was counted once. The J gene is TRBJ1-2, the V gene TRBV5-4, with TRBD1 matching 7 bases. The V segment lost 0 bases and the J segment 8 bases; nucleotides outside the gene matches: 10. The CDR3 contains 15 residues. CDR1 and CDR2 (germline): SGHNT, YYREEE (reference sequence). The CDR3 region is CASSLAVGTAPGYTF. In DNA, the CDR3 is TGTGCCAGCAGCTTGGCAGTTGGGACAGCGCCGGGCTACACCTTC.

This clone was observed a single time. The gene calls are TRBV6-6 and TRBJ2-4; TRBD2 aligns across 8 bases. The CDR3 runs to 14 residues. The J segment lost 7 bases and the V segment lost 11 bases, leaving 13 bases of the junction unmatched. Germline loops: CDR1 MNHNY, CDR2 SVGAGI (reference sequence). The CDR3 DNA sequence: TGTGCCTCCGGGGGGGGCCAAGGGAGGAACATTCAGTACTTC. Residues: CASGGGQGRNIQYF.

This rearrangement joins TRBV7-9 to TRBJ2-7; TRBD1 matches at 9 bases. Germline trimming cut 0 bases from V and 2 bases from J; bases unmatched to any gene: 2. CDR1 SEHNR and CDR2 FQNEAQ come from the germline V gene (reference sequence). The CDR3 is 15 amino acids. The chain's CDR3 is CASSLAWDRAYEQYF. The CDR3, as DNA: TGTGCCAGCAGCTTAGCGTGGGACAGGGCCTACGAGCAGTACTTC.

The CDR3 loop reads CATSRERVTEAFF. For the CDR3, the DNA is TGTGCCACCAGCAGAGAGAGGGTAACTGAAGCTTTCTTT. V and J are TRBV15 and TRBJ1-1; D is ambiguous. Germline CDR1 is LNHNV and CDR2 is YYDKDF (reference sequence). The germline V and J ends were trimmed by 0 bases and 5 bases, with 7 bases remaining between them. The length of the CDR3 is 13 residues.

The chain couples TRBV4-1 to TRBJ2-7; TRBD1 matches at 7 bases. Germline loops: CDR1 MGHRA, CDR2 YSYEKL. The CDR3 spans 15 residues. V was pared by 0 bases and J by 4 bases, with 6 bases of the junction left unmatched. CDR3 nucleotide sequence: TGCGCCAGCAGCCAAGAGCGACAGGGAAGGTACGAGCAGTACTTC. Its protein is CASSQERQGRYEQYF.

The gene calls are TRBV5-5 and TRBJ2-7; the D gene is possibly TRBD2 (5 bases). The germline CDR1 and CDR2 sequences are SGHKS and YYEKEE (reference sequence). This CDR3 region has 14 residues. V dropped 4 bases and J dropped 4 bases, with 15 bases sitting between them. CDR3 residues: CASSRSGERYEQYF. In nucleotides, the CDR3 is TGTGCCAGCAGCCGAAGTGGGGAGCGTTACGAGCAGTACTTC.

This rearrangement joins TRBV7-2 to TRBJ2-3, with 7 nucleotides matching TRBD2. Unmatched junction bases numbered 8, after V lost 5 bases and J lost 3 bases. Looked up from germline, CDR1 is SGHTA and CDR2 is FQGNSA. The CDR3 consists of 15 residues. The CDR3: CASSLRGFRTDTQYF. In nucleotides, the CDR3 is TGTGCCAGCAGCCTGCGGGGGTTTAGAACAGATACGCAGTATTTT.

This chain uses TRBV4-2 with TRBJ2-3; TRBD2 aligns across 10 bases. CDR1 and CDR2 (germline): LGHNA, YNFKEQ. Germline trimming cut 0 bases from V and 6 bases from J; bases unmatched to any gene: 9. There are 17 residues in the CDR3. The CDR3 is CASSQDQRGGGRDTQYF. The CDR3 coding sequence is TGTGCCAGCAGCCAAGATCAGCGGGGGGGCGGTAGGGATACGCAGTATTTT.

In DNA, the CDR3 is TGTGCCAGCTCACCACCTGTAGGACTCGAGCAGTACTTC. Translated, it gives CASSPPVGLEQYF. This rearrangement joins TRBV18 to TRBJ2-7, with D perhaps TRBD2 (5 bases). Germline CDR1 reads KGHSH; CDR2 reads LQKENI. The CDR3 runs 13 residues. Trimming removed 0 bases at V and 6 bases at J, with 9 bases between.

This chain connects TRBV21-1 to TRBJ2-3; TRBD2, the D gene given by the table, was not confirmed from the DNA. TRBV21-1 is shown as a pseudogene. The CDR3 covers 21 residues. The CDR3 spells CASSLKMNRASGGRITDTQYF. The CDR3 DNA is TGTGCCAGCAGCCTCAAGATGAATAGGGCTAGCGGGGGGAGAATCACAGATACGCAGTATTTT.